The 25 T cell receptor beta chains below come from one sample, sequenced in a study of blood T cells in healthy people across ages. Primers used in a second PCR of about 6 to 11 cycles were a sample-barcoded 5' primer and a J-beta primer mix. TCRdb passed the 5' RACE reads through MiXCR, listing each CDR3 protein once. The sample has 780,000 or so distinct CDR3 sequences, just over 55% seen once; the top ten hold roughly 24%. Sequenced input: blood. These receptors originate from a man aged 40-50 years in good health.

The chain couples TRBV5-1 to TRBJ1-2; 8 positions agree with TRBD1. The germline CDR1 and CDR2 sequences are SGHRS and YFSETQ. V lost 3 bases and J lost 2; bases outside the gene matches: 6. This CDR3 has 15 amino acids. This CDR3 is CASSSGQGSNYGYTF. The CDR3 DNA reads as TGCGCCAGCAGCTCCGGACAGGGATCCAACTATGGCTACACCTTC.

The chain is built from TRBV6-1 and TRBJ1-5; D is perhaps TRBD1 (5 bases). V shed 5 bases and J shed 5 bases, with 13 bases lying between them. In germline, CDR1 is MNHNS, CDR2 SASEGT. This CDR3 spans 14 amino acids. This chain's CDR3 is CASSSGNRDQPQHF. In DNA form, the CDR3 reads TGTGCCAGCAGTTCAGGGAATCGGGATCAGCCCCAGCATTTT.

The chain employs TRBV7-9 and TRBJ2-1, with TRBD2 matching over 8 bases. The CDR3 loop spans 15 amino acids. CDR1 and CDR2 from the germline V gene are SEHNR and FQNEAQ (reference sequence). Trimming removed 6 bases from V and 3 bases from J; junction bases left unmatched: 7. CDR3 sequence (DNA): TGTGCCAGCAGTCCCTCGGGGGGGAACTACAATGAGCAGTTCTTC. This encodes CASSPSGGNYNEQFF.

This clonotype was seen at least ten times. The rearrangement joins TRBV4-2 to TRBJ2-7; D is undetermined. The CDR3 extends over 14 amino acids. The V end was cut by 1 base, the J end by 0 bases, with 7 bases between. Germline V gives CDR1 LGHNA, CDR2 YNFKEQ. The DNA for the CDR3 is TGTGCCAGCAGCCAAGGAGCTAACTCCTACGAGCAGTACTTC. It specifies CASSQGANSYEQYF.

This chain connects TRBV12-3 or TRBV12-4 to TRBJ1-1, with 9 nucleotides matching TRBD1. V shed 7 bases, J shed 6 bases, and the junction held 12 bases outside the gene matches. This CDR3 region has 15 residues. The CDR3 DNA is TGTGCCAGCAACCCCAGGCGGACAGGGGCATCTGAAGCTTTCTTT. Residues: CASNPRRTGASEAFF.

This clonotype showed up just once. The genes are TRBV30 and TRBJ2-1; no firm D call. CDR3 size: 11 residues. Germline CDR1 is GTSNPN and CDR2 is SVGIG (reference sequence). Trimming removed 7 bases from V and 1 base from J, with 5 bases in between. The CDR3 sequence is CASKSYNEQFF. DNA of the CDR3: TGTGCCTCTAAGTCCTACAATGAGCAGTTCTTC.

The rearrangement uses TRBV7-3 and TRBJ2-3; D gene uncertain. Germline V CDR1 and CDR2: SGHTA, FQGTGA. The CDR3 spans 15 residues. V lost 5 bases and J 0 bases, leaving 12 bases between the germline ends. The CDR3 DNA sequence: TGTGCCAGCAGCCCATCTGCAGCTAGCACAGATACGCAGTATTTT. It specifies CASSPSAASTDTQYF.

This clonotype was seen a handful of times. The chain uses TRBV12-3 or TRBV12-4 and TRBJ2-5; TRBD2 agrees at 11 bases. V shed 5 bases and J 4 bases; nucleotides not matched to a gene: 12. The CDR3 is 17 amino acids. CDR3 nucleotide sequence: TGTGCCAGCAGTGGGGGAAAGGGACTAGCGGTTCGAGAGACCCAGTACTTC. This encodes CASSGGKGLAVRETQYF.

This clonotype was seen more than once but under ten times. The chain joins TRBV7-2 to TRBJ2-3; D may match TRBD1 or TRBD2 (5 bases each). CDR3 size: 18 residues. Trimming took 1 base from V and 3 from J, leaving 20 bases between them. From germline, CDR1 is SGHTA and CDR2 FQGNSA. The CDR3 DNA reads TGTGCCAGCAGCTTAGGTTTTGGGGGAATCGGGGTAACAGATACGCAGTATTTT. This sequence encodes CASSLGFGGIGVTDTQYF.

The sample holds a few counts of this clonotype. This chain uses TRBV9 with TRBJ2-7; 10 nucleotides agree with TRBD2. The assigned J gene may be wrong: the sequence end matches TRBJ2-5 better. This CDR3 has 16 amino acids. The germline V gene encodes CDR1 SGDLS and CDR2 YYNGEE. The DNA of the CDR3 is TGTGCCAGCAGCGTAGGGACCCTAGCGGGGGCGGAGACCCAGTACTTC. It is translated as CASSVGTLAGAETQYF.

The chain links TRBV28 to TRBJ2-7; the D is unclear. The last part of the DNA fits TRBJ2-4 better; the J call may be wrong. CDR3 size: 14 residues. Germline assignment: CDR1 MDHEN and CDR2 SYDVKM. The CDR3 loop is CASTIGRSSNIQYF. DNA for the CDR3: TGTGCCAGCACGATCGGGCGGTCCTCAAACATTCAGTACTTC.

The V and J genes are TRBV10-3 and TRBJ2-6, with 7 bases lining up with TRBD1. Germline V gene lookup returns CDR1 ENHRY and CDR2 SYGVKD. J gave up 4 bases and V 10 bases, and 16 bases lay outside the gene matches. CDR3 size: 17 residues. The CDR3 reads CATTQRGPLRGANVLTF. CDR3 in DNA: TGTGCCACCACCCAAAGGGGGCCCCTAAGGGGGGCCAACGTCCTGACTTTC.

The CDR3 coding sequence is TGTGCCAGCAGCCAAGGACTAAACTACTACGAGCAGTACTTC. Its protein product is CASSQGLNYYEQYF. The chain carries TRBV3-1 and TRBJ2-7; D might be TRBD2 (5 bases). Germline loops: CDR1 LGHDT, CDR2 YNNKEL (reference sequence). Trimming cost V 1 base and J 3 bases, with 10 bases left between them. This CDR3 is built from 14 residues.

This clonotype was seen a few times. The chain recombines TRBV5-1 with TRBJ2-5; D is unresolved. Germline CDR1 and CDR2: SGHRS and YFSETQ. Trimming left V 8 bases short and J 2 bases short, with 13 bases between. CDR3 size: 13 residues. The CDR3: CASRFSLQETQYF. CDR3 nucleotides: TGCGCCAGTCGGTTTAGCTTACAAGAGACCCAGTACTTC.

This sequence joins TRBV29-1 and TRBJ2-7, with a tentative D call TRBD2 (5 bases). CDR3 length: 14 amino acids. CDR1 and CDR2 (germline): SQVTM, ANQGSEA. V gave up 6 bases and J gave up 2 bases, with 17 bases separating them. The CDR3 protein is CSVVFGVGPYEQYF. CDR3 sequence (DNA): TGCAGCGTCGTCTTCGGGGTTGGTCCCTACGAGCAGTACTTC.

This clonotype turned up a few times. This rearrangement joins TRBV7-2 to TRBJ2-5, with 14 bases fitting TRBD2. The CDR3 sequence is 17 residues long. CDR1 and CDR2 (germline): SGHTA, FQGNSA. The ends lost 1 base at V and 0 bases at J; junction bases unmatched: 1. The CDR3 DNA reads as TGTGCCAGCAGCTTAGGGACTAGCGGGGGGAACCAAGAGACCCAGTACTTC. It translates to CASSLGTSGGNQETQYF.

The chain has TRBV20-1 and TRBJ2-7; 7 positions agree with TRBD2. The germline CDR1 and CDR2 sequences are DFQATT and SNEGSKA (reference sequence). CDR3 length: 11 amino acids. V was clipped by 6 bases and J by 3 bases; unmatched bases: 2. CDR3: CSAGDYYEQYF. DNA for the CDR3: TGCAGTGCGGGGGACTACTACGAGCAGTACTTC.

The rearrangement uses TRBV27 and TRBJ2-1; D uncertain. Germline loops: CDR1 MNHEY, CDR2 SMNVEV (reference sequence). The CDR3 has 17 amino acids. V lost 6 bases and J lost 3, with 21 bases in between. The CDR3 region is CASSPSWVSRHYNEQFF. The CDR3 DNA follows: TGTGCCAGCAGCCCCTCTTGGGTCAGCCGGCACTACAATGAGCAGTTCTTC.

This clonotype was seen only once. The V gene is TRBV6-5, the J gene TRBJ2-1; no reliable D call. Germline V gene lookup returns CDR1 MNHEY and CDR2 SVGAGI. The CDR3 spans 15 residues. V lost 8 bases, J lost 8 bases, and 22 bases lay in between. The CDR3 loop is CASCPRPPVPHEQFF. CDR3 DNA: TGTGCCAGCTGTCCCCGCCCACCGGTCCCACATGAGCAGTTCTTC.

The rearrangement joins TRBV29-1 to TRBJ1-1; a possible D gene is TRBD1 (5 bases). CDR1 and CDR2 (germline): SQVTM, ANQGSEA. V lost 4 bases to trimming and J lost 0 bases, with 9 bases between them. CDR3 size: 13 residues. CDR3 loop: CSVGGPVNTEAFF. CDR3 nucleotide sequence: TGCAGCGTTGGGGGACCGGTGAACACTGAAGCTTTCTTT.

CDR3 nucleotide sequence: TGTGCCAGCAGCCCAGGGTCCGGGCTATTTGATACGCAGTATTTT. This encodes CASSPGSGLFDTQYF. This rearrangement joins TRBV7-2 to TRBJ2-3, with D maybe TRBD1 (5 bases). Germline loops: CDR1 SGHTA, CDR2 FQGNSA. This CDR3 is built from 15 residues. V lost 5 bases, J lost 6 bases, and 18 bases lay in between.

In its sample, this clonotype was seen a few times. The chain uses TRBV29-1 and TRBJ2-1, with no clear D. This CDR3 has 10 amino acids. Trimming took 4 bases from V and 7 from J, leaving 5 bases between them. Germline CDR1 reads SQVTM; CDR2 reads ANQGSEA. The CDR3 is CSVALNEQFF. CDR3 in DNA: TGCAGCGTTGCGTTAAATGAGCAGTTCTTC.

The V call is TRBV20-1, the J call TRBJ2-3; D remains ambiguous. This CDR3 region has 12 residues. The V end was cut by 6 bases, the J end by 2 bases, with 9 bases between. In germline, CDR1 is DFQATT, CDR2 SNEGSKA (reference sequence). In DNA, the CDR3 is TGCAGTGCGGCAGGAGACACAGATACGCAGTATTTT. Translating it yields CSAAGDTDTQYF.

Only a few counts were recorded for this clonotype. V and J are TRBV28 and TRBJ2-2; 10 nucleotides align to TRBD1. This CDR3 has 14 residues. The junction had 6 bases not matched to a gene; V was cut back by 7 bases and J by 7 bases. In germline, CDR1 is MDHEN, CDR2 SYDVKM. CDR3 region: CASTRDRGLGELFF. CDR3 coding DNA: TGTGCCAGCACTCGTGACAGGGGGCTCGGGGAGCTGTTTTTT.

The chain is built from TRBV4-3 and TRBJ1-2, with a weak D call TRBD1 (6 bases). There are 16 residues in the CDR3. V was trimmed by 3 bases and J by 5 bases, leaving 19 bases between them. Germline V gene lookup returns CDR1 LGHNA and CDR2 YSLEER. CDR3 DNA: TGCGCCAGCAGCCAGGTTCACGGCAGGGGAATTTATGGCTACACCTTC. Its translation: CASSQVHGRGIYGYTF.